Below, one TCR beta chain is given with its context. Its cognate antigen is unknown. Germline V gives CDR1 MDHEN, CDR2 SYDVKM. Trimming removed 6 bases from V and 3 bases from J; junction bases left unmatched: 6. CDR3 length: 15 amino acids. The sample comes from a study of OX40 agonist ivuxolimab in advanced cancers. Measured with immunoSEQ multiplex PCR; TCRdb has only the in-frame clones, and not every one. Of more than 80,000 clones listed, 85% to 95% were seen once; the top ten hold around 0.25%. Study observations and caveats: On average, CD8+ T cells showed a greater number of expanded clones than CD4+. Low clonal expansion, among the lowest seen, marked partial responders at 0.1-3.0 mg/kg. In the 0.1 to 3.0 mg/kg range, CD4+ and CD8+ blood T cells had expanded clonally by week 6.

The receptor was isolated from an adult with an advanced solid tumor such as melanoma, head and neck, liver or kidney cancer. The sequencing used CD4+ or CD8+ T cells sorted from blood, collected in a trial of the OX40 agonist ivuxolimab. This chain links TRBV28 with TRBJ1-5, with 9 bases aligning to TRBD1. The CDR3 here is CASSRDRAVNQPQHF. Written as DNA, the CDR3 is TGTGCCAGCAGCCGGGACAGGGCCGTCAATCAGCCCCAGCATTTT.